Only a few counts were recorded for the clone carrying this TCR beta chain. The antigen is unknown. This sample was taken from a study of T cells after yellow fever vaccination. Study as a whole: The authors prepared low-cell-number fractions using SMART-Seq v4 Ultra Low Input. Study results and caveats: Compared with primary, the secondary response was weaker and peaked at day 5, not 15. Subsequent to the booster, the majority of primary-vaccination clones reappeared (around 95% CD4, 88% CD8).

The V and J ends lost 2 bases and 7 bases respectively, with 8 bases between them. The CDR3 is 13 residues long. TCRdb ran MiXCR on the 5' RACE reads and lists one entry per CDR3 protein. The repertoire holds some 500,000 distinct CDR3 sequences, roughly 13% seen once, with about an eighth in the top ten. The chain couples TRBV12-3 or TRBV12-4 to TRBJ2-2, with D uncertain. This receptor was identified in a young man who received the YFV17D yellow fever vaccine. The source material was PBMCs, sampled on the day of the yellow fever booster vaccination. DNA for the CDR3: TGTGCCAGCAGTTTAACCGCCGTCGGGGAGCTGTTTTTT. As protein: CASSLTAVGELFF.